The text below deals with one TCR beta chain. The data were obtained in a study of T cell changes during pregnancy in multiple sclerosis. From germline, CDR1 is MDHEN and CDR2 SYDVKM. The CDR3 has 14 amino acids. The V and J ends lost 6 bases and 3 bases, in that order; junction bases with no gene match: 5. The data were produced by immunoSEQ multiplex PCR, yet TCRdb's version contains in-frame clones alone and is incomplete. The sample records approximately 120,000 clones, around 95% being singletons. This TCR came from a female donor with multiple sclerosis, enrolled in a pregnancy study. The chain joins TRBV28 to TRBJ2-7; 10 bases agree with TRBD1. This specimen was peripheral blood, taken after pregnancy. CDR3 sequence reads: CASRKTGGFYEQYF. The CDR3 DNA is TGTGCCAGCAGGAAGACAGGGGGCTTCTACGAGCAGTACTTC.